A selection of T cell receptor beta chains follows, all from one sample in a study of blood T cell repertoires in COVID-19. Assay: immunoSEQ multiplex PCR; the TCRdb copy retains only in-frame clones and omits some. The data show 100,000 or so clones, 70% to 90% seen once. The specimen sequenced was PBMCs or T cells enriched from blood (not recorded which). These receptor sequences come from a woman between 45 and 65 years old who had recovered from COVID-19. Both conserved end residues are trimmed from each CDR3.

j_gene | v_gene | CDR3aa
TRBJ1-5 | TRBV6-5 | ASTPLGSNQPQH
TRBJ2-3 | TRBV28 | ASSIRRTDTQY
TRBJ2-5 | TRBV9 | ASSVQQGADGTQY
TRBJ2-7 | TRBV7-3 | ASSLQGTSSEQY
TRBJ2-6 | TRBV28 | ASSGGQAGANVLT
TRBJ1-2 | TRBV14 | ASCPKLGRYGYT
TRBJ1-3 | TRBV7-6 | ASSLTGTGNSGNTIY
TRBJ2-3 | TRBV7-9 | ASSRGAGGTDTQY
TRBJ1-4 | TRBV20-1 | SASQGTGEKLF
TRBJ2-7 | TRBV19 | ASSGRVVTSGAYEQY
TRBJ2-2 | TRBV5-4 | ASSPGQGAAGELF
TRBJ1-5 | TRBV30 | AWGDGGGPQH
TRBJ2-3 | TRBV9 | ASSLGGAGARNTQY
TRBJ1-2 | TRBV3-1/TRBV3-2 | ASSQDTPRGYT
TRBJ1-4 | TRBV7-8 | ASSLVPSTGIGEKLF
TRBJ1-5 | TRBV5-4 | ASSFARDRGRWNQPQH
TRBJ1-1 | TRBV5-1 | ASSVGRGRSNTEAF
TRBJ2-3 | TRBV6-5 | ASRYTGGDTQY
TRBJ2-3 | TRBV12-3/TRBV12-4 | ASNGGADTQY
TRBJ2-1 | TRBV28 | ASSLWGGSYNEQF
TRBJ2-1 | TRBV7-3 | ASSFQSGSSYNEQF
TRBJ2-1 | TRBV5-1 | ASSSRAGVGSYNEQF
TRBJ1-2 | TRBV30 | AWSLRADYGYT
TRBJ1-1 | TRBV19 | ASNSLNRGREAF
TRBJ2-5 | TRBV6-5 | ASRKTWDSAQTQY
TRBJ2-1 | TRBV9 | ASSGKAGGLLSSYNEQF
TRBJ1-5 | TRBV28 | ASSPKTVGRQPQH